What follows is one TCR beta chain and its context. What this receptor recognizes is not known. Base qualities are missing; no much larger clone stands one base away. The data stem from a study of T cell responses to AZD1222 COVID-19 vaccine (dated by TCRdb to 2020 to 2022). About the full investigation: A total of about 250 trial participants underwent TCR sequencing, of whom about 210 had received two doses of AZD1222 and around 26 had received two doses of the MenACWY control vaccine. Trial participants were enrolled into age subgroups of 18-55, 56-69 and 70-plus years, which contained around 150, 28 and 57 TCR-sequenced participants, respectively.

In light of the paper, this sample's time point label describes: about 28 days (+/-7) after the second vaccine dose. Because spike-specific TCR depth and breadth did not differ between the two schedules, AZD1222 recipients who got a second dose at roughly 4 weeks were pooled with those who got a second dose at roughly 12 weeks. Vaccinee samples came from UK trials COV001 and COV002, including a single-blind randomized controlled phase 2/3 trial of AZD1222 (ChAdOx1 nCoV-19) in healthy adults. For TCRbeta chain sequencing, PBMC samples from trial participants were taken at day 0 and at day 28 after the second dose. The CDR3 regions of human TCRbeta chains were analyzed by immunosequencing. For the original study's pipeline: Repertoire TCRs were matched against a reference library of SARS-CoV-2-specific TCRs generated with the MIRA antigen-specificity platform. Breadth was defined as the fraction of unique TCRs that were SARS-CoV-2-associated, and depth was defined as the fraction of total T cells that were SARS-CoV-2-associated. Using the MIRA data, each spike-specific TCR was mapped to the spike region that the TCR reacts to and placed in a CD4 or CD8 class. Log10-transformed breadth and depth values were compared by one-way ANOVA with Sidak's multiple comparisons tests. The source is immuneACCESS, and TCRdb retained only in-frame sequences with V and J called. Part of the clones is not carried over; for the studies checked, unresolved V genes explain less than half of this, and the remainder is unexplained. V and J calls and clone size follow that table, whereas D and trimming were derived from the DNA. The sample yields 90,000 to 120,000 clones; about 90% were counted once. 8% to 9.5% of the sample goes to the ten largest clones.

Broader findings and caveats from the paper: The 56-69-year group was small, and its depth increase did not reach significance, likely because of low power. Reportedly, almost half of the unique spike-specific TCRs recognized epitopes lying outside the regions that are mutated in the B.1.351 and B.1.1.7 variants. Participants were mostly white British, with more females than males. The authors suggested clonal diversity may have been underestimated. After two AZD1222 doses, both the breadth and the depth of spike-specific TCRs were significantly higher than at day 0 and than in MenACWY recipients. Because no day 14 peak-response samples were available, the repertoires could be characterized only after the peak T cell response. Conclusions about previously exposed vaccinees are limited because only six or seven AZD1222 recipients were SARS-CoV-2 seropositive at baseline. Vaccine-associated CD4 TCRs spanned the whole spike protein, with dominant responses in regions 160-218 and 743-854.

Here V drops 1 base and J drops 6 bases, and the junction holds 12 bases not matched to any gene. The CDR3, from cysteine to phenylalanine, totals 17 residues. Only CDR3 DNA remains: 51 bases, in frame from the first base. CDR1 and CDR2 are read off the germline V gene (reference sequence) as SGHKS and YYEKEE. The chain links TRBV5-5 with TRBJ2-3; the junction holds 9 bases that match TRBD2. The clonotype comes from an adult who received the AZD1222 COVID-19 vaccine. This specimen was peripheral blood, taken 28 days after the second AZD1222 dose. In nucleotide form, the sequence is TGTGCCAGCAGCTTGTCTAGGCGGGAGGGCCTCTTCGATACGCAGTATTTT. Its protein is CASSLSRREGLFDTQYF.